This T cell receptor (beta chain) was identified during a study of beta chain features in type 1 diabetes (dated by TCRdb to the late 2010s). About the study as a whole: Patients and healthy donors did not differ in mean age, gender distribution, total cell number or subset yield. A total of approximately 100 million sorted cells were examined across all samples, and the number of cells per subset was strongly correlated with RNA yield. In the study, TCRB repertoires of sorted circulating CD4+ T cell subsets from recently diagnosed type 1 diabetes patients were compared with those of matched healthy donors. Regulatory and stem cell-like memory subsets were isolated from only 8 patients and roughly 8 healthy donors, whereas naive and central memory subsets came from all 28 donors.

Worth noting for this clone: Its binding antigen is unknown. No base quality information exists; no much larger clone differs at one position.

A single peripheral blood draw of approximately 120 mL on average was collected from each donor into heparinised tubes. Naive, central memory, regulatory and stem cell-like memory CD4+ T cells were sorted on a BD FACSAria II using a panel including CD45RO, CCR7, CD25, CD127, CD95 and CD27. Purity was above 95% for every sorted population. PBMCs were isolated immediately by Lymphoprep density gradient centrifugation and stained directly without culture. So that batch effects would be minimized, each experiment stained and sorted samples in pairs, pairing one healthy donor with one patient. The paper as a whole reports these results and caveats: In all four CD4+ subsets, TCRB CDR3 length was moderately but significantly shorter in type 1 diabetes patients. PCR might favor shorter templates, but patient and control samples were amplified and corrected together, so any skew would affect both groups equally. Because small numbers of individuals were included in the HLA sub-analyses, any influence of HLA type on TCRB rearrangement was left unresolved. Patients with type 1 diabetes made fewer insertions and deleted more nucleotides at VDJ recombination sites, implying thymic rearrangement abnormalities. Naive, central memory and regulatory TCRB repertoires appeared to be more similar among patients than among healthy donors. Because cDNA was sequenced instead of genomic DNA, activated cells with high expression could be over-represented, although the groups did not differ in activation or CD3 levels.

The germline V gene yields SNHLY for CDR1 and FYNNEI for CDR2. The CDR3, from cysteine to phenylalanine, totals 14 residues. The kept DNA is CDR3 alone, 42 bases in frame from the first base. Relative to germline, V is 1 base shorter and J is 2 bases shorter, with 7 bases between their ends. All of the isolated RNA was reverse transcribed with the High Capacity cDNA Reverse Transcription Kit, so expressed TCRB transcripts were sequenced. Deep immunoSEQ sequencing was applied to naive, central memory and regulatory T cell samples, giving an average of around 4 million total reads per sample. After sorted cells were lysed in RLT buffer, RNA was extracted with DNase-treated RNeasy Micro or Mini kits, with the choice depending on cell number. To prevent cross-contamination, every cell subset was processed on its own, while patient and healthy donor samples were processed together. The immunoSEQ multiplex PCR was used to amplify TCRB sequences from cDNA, generating 87-bp fragments that spanned the CDR3 region. Sequencing of the amplicons was performed on the Illumina HiSeq platform. From the authors' description of their analysis: Synthetic template baselines were used to correct PCR bias computationally, reads within Hamming distance 2 were collapsed, and singletons that could not be merged were discarded. Reads were aligned to IMGT to assign V, D and J genes, CDR3 length, and insertions or deletions at six rearrangement sites. Within each subset, clonotype counts were normalized to sorted cell number, after which true diversity and Gini coefficients were computed with the tcR R package. Repertoire sharing was quantified using the overlap coefficient calculated on TCRB nucleotide sequences. TCRdb mirrors the immuneACCESS table, restricted to in-frame sequences. Some clones are absent from its copies; in checked studies, under half trace to an unresolved V gene, and the reason for the others is unknown. For V, J and clone size, that table is used; D and trimming come from the DNA. The sample table holds 310,000 or so clones, of which 7% to 10% were seen once. About 1% of the sample goes to the ten largest clones.

The rearrangement joined TRBV2 to TRBJ2-3; the D segment could be TRBD2, given 6 matching bases. Sequencing was carried out using central memory CD4+ T cells from blood. This sequence was found in a man aged 30 to 39 with type 1 diabetes. This receptor carries the CDR3 CASSEGRDTDTQYF. The DNA sequence is given as TGTGCCAGCAGTGAAGGGCGGGACACAGATACGCAGTATTTT.